Listed here is a single T cell receptor beta chain. The antigen it recognizes is unknown. The record has no base qualities; no much larger clone is one base away. These data come from a study of graft-versus-host responses after intestinal transplantation (TCRdb year 2021). For the study in its entirety: The transplants that recipients received were multivisceral, liver-intestinal, or isolated intestinal. Every recipient was given anti-thymocyte globulin induction, then maintenance tacrolimus and steroids for 3 to 4 years. Bulk TCR-beta CDR3 sequencing was used to track graft-versus-host and host-versus-graft alloreactive T cell clones in the graft, circulation and bone marrow after intestinal transplantation. Alloreactive clones were identified by sequencing pre-transplant mixed lymphocyte reaction products and comparing these products with unstimulated pre-transplant donor and recipient T cells. The cohort enrolled about two dozen intestinal transplant recipients, one of whom was a retransplant, and a few patients without pretransplant specimens were excluded. A peak of at least 4% donor T cells among recipient peripheral blood mononuclear cells was the definition used for donor T cell macrochimerism. Samples from a few later patients were sequenced in-house on an Illumina MiSeq with MiXCR processing rather than by the commercial service.

On the study overall, not on this receptor specifically: Conclusions were limited by the relatively low number and heterogeneity of intestinal transplant patients. GvH clones were detected in recipient bone marrow, and some appeared earlier in ileal mucosa or blood, consistent with an intestinal mucosal origin. Early after transplant, peak levels of circulating GvH clones were associated with declines in HvG clones. Patients with donor T cell macrochimerism had high GvH to HvG T cell clonal ratios in their allografts.

Per the publication, the time point label means: cells obtained before transplantation from donor or recipient. CD3+CD4+ and CD3+CD8+ populations were FACS-sorted from unstimulated pre-transplant donor and recipient cells taken from spleen or lymph nodes. Libraries were prepared through the immunoSEQ multiplex PCR assay. For most patients, genomic DNA was isolated using the Qiagen DNeasy Blood and Tissue Kit and was shipped frozen to Adaptive Biotechnologies for TCR sequencing. For most patients, high-throughput TCR-beta CDR3 sequencing of genomic DNA was performed by Adaptive Biotechnologies. In the source study's methods: Adaptive's ImmunoSEQ software supplied the TCR sequencing data for around 17 patients, while MiXCR and VDJtools were used to process a few other patients. To correct CD4 versus CD8 sorting errors, sequences present in both subsets at a frequency ratio below 5:1 were removed. CDR3 nucleotide sequences shared between donor and recipient were removed because their origin could not be assigned. To be classed as alloreactive, a clone needed at least 2-fold expansion over unstimulated cells and a minimum CFSE-low frequency of 0.002% (template counts) or 0.001% (read counts). Mappable clones were those detected in sequenced pre-transplant spleen, lymph node, or MLR CFSE-low populations of the donor or recipient. Cumulative frequency of alloreactive clones was calculated as a percentage of all sequences weighted by copy number. TCRdb stores this immuneACCESS table with in-frame sequences only. Part of the clones is absent; in the studies checked, under half of the shortfall reflects unresolved V genes, and no reason is known for the rest. V and J calls and clone size are copied from that table; D and trimming were computed from the DNA. This sample comprises 130,000 or so clones, about nine tenths of them detected only once. Approximately 0.2% of the sample lies in the top ten.

The receptor was isolated from a human donor who received an intestinal transplant. The sample consisted of unstimulated CD4+ T cells sorted from spleen or lymph node cells, taken before intestinal transplant.

The DNA reads as follows: TGTGCCATCAGTGGGGCGCCCGCTAGCACAGATACGCAGTATTTT. It is translated as CAISGAPASTDTQYF. The sequence joins TRBV10-3 to TRBJ2-3; the D gene lacks a confident call. From cysteine to phenylalanine, the CDR3 is 15 amino acids long. Only the CDR3 DNA is retained, 45 bases long and in frame from the first base. From the germline V gene, CDR1 is ENHRY and CDR2 is SYGVKD. V is shortened by 4 bases, J by 0 bases, and the region joining them spans 11 bases.